A single sample is the source of the 27 T cell receptor beta chains below, sequenced in a study of blood T cell repertoires in COVID-19. TCRdb's copy holds only in-frame clones and misses some; the assay was immunoSEQ multiplex PCR. The sample includes 450,000 or so clones, 75% to 90% of them seen just once. The sequencing sample was made of peripheral blood. All receptors derive from a woman between 35 and 50 years old with COVID-19, enrolled during active disease.

V gene TRBV7-9 combines with J gene TRBJ2-1, with TRBD2 as a possible D gene (5 bases). This CDR3 is 15 amino acids long. Germline V gives CDR1 SEHNR, CDR2 FQNEAQ (reference sequence). Trimming shortened V by 5 bases and J by 6 bases, and 17 bases separated the two germline ends. CDR3: CASSLRRGSSNEQFF. CDR3 in DNA: TGTGCCAGCAGCCTTAGACGGGGTTCGAGCAATGAGCAGTTCTTC.

The rearrangement uses TRBV27 and TRBJ1-2, with D uncertain. V dropped 4 bases and J dropped 0 bases, with 21 bases sitting between them. There are 18 residues in the CDR3. Germline V lookup: CDR1 MNHEY, CDR2 SMNVEV (reference sequence). The CDR3 nucleotides read TGTGCCAGCAGTTCCGGAGGTGGTCAGGCCAACACTAACTATGGCTACACCTTC. Translation: CASSSGGGQANTNYGYTF.

This chain joins TRBV7-2 and TRBJ1-1, with unresolved D. This CDR3 has 15 amino acids. Trimming pared 4 bases from V and 0 bases from J, leaving 12 bases between. Germline CDR1 SGHTA, CDR2 FQGNSA. CDR3 nucleotides: TGTGCCAGCAGCTCTCGACGGAGCATGAACACTGAAGCTTTCTTT. This gives the protein CASSSRRSMNTEAFF.

The chain recombines TRBV25-1 with TRBJ1-6; weak D call: TRBD1 (6 bases). The CDR3 consists of 14 residues. Germline loops: CDR1 MGHDK, CDR2 SYGVNS. The V and J ends lost 8 bases and 5 bases respectively, with 13 bases between them. DNA for the CDR3: TGTGCCAGCCTTTTTCCAGGGGATAATTCACCCCTCCACTTT. Protein sequence: CASLFPGDNSPLHF.

This clone was recorded once. The rearrangement uses TRBV6-6 and TRBJ1-1, with 9 bases matching TRBD1. Germline V lookup: CDR1 MNHNY, CDR2 SVGAGI (reference sequence). The CDR3 covers 16 residues. Unmatched junction bases numbered 15, after V lost 7 bases and J lost 6 bases. The chain's CDR3 is CASTYQMGQGFPEAFF. The DNA of the CDR3 is TGTGCCAGCACCTACCAAATGGGACAGGGCTTCCCTGAAGCTTTCTTT.

The rearrangement links TRBV27 to TRBJ1-1; perhaps TRBD1 as D (6 bases). The length of the CDR3 is 15 residues. Germline assignment: CDR1 MNHEY and CDR2 SMNVEV (reference sequence). V shed 2 bases and J shed 0 bases, with 10 bases lying between them. The CDR3 spells CASSLTGPVNTEAFF. CDR3 DNA sequence: TGTGCCAGCAGTTTAACAGGGCCCGTGAACACTGAAGCTTTCTTT.

The genes are TRBV6-2 or TRBV6-3 and TRBJ1-5; weak D call: TRBD1 (6 bases). CDR1 is MNHEY, CDR2 SVGEGT, per germline. Trimming took 2 bases from V and 7 from J, leaving 15 bases between them. The CDR3 covers 15 residues. In DNA form, the CDR3 reads TGTGCCAGCAGTTACCGGGCAGGGGTTGGGCAGCCCCAGCATTTT. This codes for CASSYRAGVGQPQHF.

The rearrangement uses TRBV19 and TRBJ2-2; perhaps TRBD1 as D (5 bases). Germline loops: CDR1 LNHDA, CDR2 SQIVND (reference sequence). Trimming shortened V by 4 bases and J by 3 bases, and 9 bases separated the two germline ends. The CDR3 sequence is 14 residues long. DNA for the CDR3: TGTGCCAGTAGTAGGACATACTACACCGGGGAGCTGTTTTTT. The encoded protein is CASSRTYYTGELFF. Combining the CDR3 with reference TRBV19 and TRBJ2-2 gives the whole variable domain DGGITQSPKYLFRKEGQNVTLSCEQNLNHDAMYWYRQDPGQGLRLIYYSQIVNDFQKGDIAEGYSVSREKKESFPLTVTSAQKNPTAFYLCASSRTYYTGELFFGEGSRLTVL.

This chain connects TRBV7-2 to TRBJ1-2; 9 bases match TRBD1. CDR1 and CDR2 (germline): SGHTA, FQGNSA. The CDR3 extends over 14 amino acids. The J segment lost 3 bases and the V segment lost 7 bases, leaving 6 bases of the junction unmatched. The CDR3 loop reads CASKIGDRDYGYTF. Here the CDR3 DNA reads TGTGCCAGCAAAATTGGGGACAGGGACTATGGCTACACCTTC.

V is TRBV11-1 and J is TRBJ2-7; 9 nucleotides agree with TRBD1. Germline CDR1 reads SGHAT; CDR2 reads FQDESV (reference sequence). This CDR3 has 14 residues. The V and J ends lost 1 base and 5 bases, in that order; junction bases with no gene match: 3. The CDR3 sequence is CASSLGQGDHEQYF. Here the CDR3 DNA reads TGTGCCAGCAGCTTAGGACAGGGGGACCACGAGCAGTACTTC.

The rearrangement joins TRBV29-1 to TRBJ1-2; D is perhaps TRBD1 (6 bases). The CDR3 consists of 14 residues. The germline gives CDR1 SQVTM, CDR2 ANQGSEA. V gave up 2 bases and J gave up 6 bases, with 16 bases separating them. CDR3 coding DNA: TGCAGCGTTGAACTCCCCGGGACACGGGATGGCTACACCTTC. Protein: CSVELPGTRDGYTF.

The chain couples TRBV14 to TRBJ1-1; 8 nucleotides align to TRBD1. Unmatched junction bases numbered 13, after V lost 2 bases and J lost 5 bases. Germline values: CDR1 SGHDN, CDR2 FVKESK. This CDR3 comprises 17 residues. The CDR3 region is CASSQHPPSQGGTEAFF. Here the CDR3 DNA reads TGTGCCAGCAGCCAACACCCTCCATCACAGGGGGGGACTGAAGCTTTCTTT.

The J gene is TRBJ2-2, the V gene TRBV5-4; maybe TRBD1 (6 bases). V was clipped by 2 bases and J by 3 bases, with 20 bases between them. The germline V gene has CDR1 SGHNT and CDR2 YYREEE (reference sequence). The CDR3 covers 18 residues. The CDR3 protein is CASSFRGGTLKDTGELFF. The CDR3 DNA follows: TGTGCCAGCAGCTTTAGAGGTGGGACACTGAAGGACACCGGGGAGCTGTTTTTT.

This clone appeared once. The chain is built from TRBV7-6 and TRBJ2-1, with TRBD2 matching over 9 bases. The CDR3 runs to 13 residues. From germline, CDR1 is SGHVS and CDR2 FNYEAQ. Trimming cost V 3 bases and J 6 bases; bases outside gene matches: 0. The CDR3 nucleotides read TGTGCCAGCAGCTTGGGACTAGCCAATGAGCAGTTCTTC. Translated: CASSLGLANEQFF.

This chain links TRBV15 with TRBJ2-6; no clear D. Trimming took off 2 bases at V and 1 base at J, with 6 bases between the two ends. CDR3 size: 15 residues. Germline CDR1 and CDR2: LNHNV and YYDKDF (reference sequence). The CDR3 sequence: CATSRTSSGANVLTF. As DNA, the CDR3 is TGTGCCACCAGCAGAACCAGTTCTGGGGCCAACGTCCTGACTTTC.

V and J are TRBV30 and TRBJ1-1, with D hard to call. The germline CDR1 and CDR2 sequences are GTSNPN and SVGIG (reference sequence). V lost 4 bases to trimming and J lost 1 base, with 7 bases between them. The CDR3 loop spans 12 amino acids. The CDR3 bases are TGTGCCTGGAAGGGAGGGAACACTGAAGCTTTCTTT. Its translation is CAWKGGNTEAFF. The complete variable domain, with remaining parts taken from reference TRBV30 and TRBJ1-1, reads SQTIHQWPATLVQPVGSPLSLECTVEGTSNPNLYWYRQAAGRGLQLLFYSVGIGQISSEVPQNLSASRPQDRQFILSSKKLLLSDSGFYLCAWKGGNTEAFFGQGTRLTVV.

The V call is TRBV5-5, the J call TRBJ2-6; 12 bases line up with TRBD2. This CDR3 is built from 17 residues. The V gene end was trimmed by 4 bases and the J gene end by 0 bases; junction bases not matched to a gene: 2. The V gene's germline CDR1 is SGHKS and CDR2 YYEKEE (reference sequence). The CDR3 is CASSTSGGSSGANVLTF. As DNA, the CDR3 is TGTGCCAGCAGCACTAGCGGGGGGAGCTCTGGGGCCAACGTCCTGACTTTC.

The rearrangement uses TRBV24-1 and TRBJ1-2; 8 bases agree with TRBD1. This CDR3 contains 13 residues. The V segment lost 4 bases and the J segment 5 bases; nucleotides outside the gene matches: 2. In germline, CDR1 is KGHDR, CDR2 SFDVKD. The CDR3 spells CATSDDRGYGYTF. The DNA of the CDR3 is TGTGCCACCAGTGACGACAGGGGATATGGCTACACCTTC.

The chain links TRBV27 to TRBJ2-7; 7 bases align to TRBD1. V was pared by 9 bases and J by 6 bases, with 20 bases of the junction left unmatched. Germline values: CDR1 MNHEY, CDR2 SMNVEV (reference sequence). This CDR3 contains 16 residues. CDR3 amino acids: CASSEPNKKGAGEQYF. Here the CDR3 DNA reads TGTGCCAGTTCAGAACCTAATAAGAAGGGGGCAGGCGAGCAGTACTTC.

V usage is TRBV5-4 and J usage is TRBJ2-7; 8 nucleotides line up with TRBD1. CDR1 and CDR2 (germline): SGHNT, YYREEE (reference sequence). This CDR3 comprises 15 residues. V lost 4 bases, J lost 8 bases, and 14 bases stayed unmatched. CDR3 sequence: CASSLPGQGINKQYF. The CDR3 DNA reads TGTGCCAGCAGCCTTCCAGGACAGGGTATCAATAAGCAGTACTTC.

This chain joins TRBV2 and TRBJ2-1, with 10 positions matching TRBD2. The CDR3 is 15 amino acids. Germline V gene data show CDR1 as SNHLY and CDR2 as FYNNEI. Trimming removed 3 bases from V and 10 bases from J; junction bases left unmatched: 9. CDR3 coding DNA: TGTGCCAGCAGTGAGACCCTAGCGGGAGCAGGGGAGCAGTTCTTC. Translating it yields CASSETLAGAGEQFF.

This chain uses TRBV7-9 with TRBJ1-4; D is uncertain. The ends were cut back, 5 bases at V and 8 bases at J, with 18 bases in the middle. The CDR3 sequence is 15 residues long. CDR1 SEHNR and CDR2 FQNEAQ come from the germline V gene (reference sequence). The CDR3 DNA reads as TGTGCCAGCAGCCCTTGGCCAAACCGGGGAGAAAAACTGTTTTTT. It yields the protein CASSPWPNRGEKLFF.

The V gene is TRBV28, the J gene TRBJ2-7; D perhaps matches TRBD1 (5 bases). There are 14 residues in the CDR3. V was trimmed by 5 bases and J by 8 bases, leaving 19 bases between them. Germline lookup yields CDR1 MDHEN and CDR2 SYDVKM. CDR3 sequence (DNA): TGTGCCAGCAGTCCCCAGCACAGGTCTCGAAAGCAGTACTTC. This translates into CASSPQHRSRKQYF.

V usage is TRBV7-2 and J usage is TRBJ1-5, with unresolved D. The ends were cut back, 2 bases at V and 4 bases at J, with 15 bases in the middle. Germline CDR1 is SGHTA and CDR2 is FQGNSA. This CDR3 is built from 16 residues. The CDR3 sequence: CASSLSPVMENQPQHF. The CDR3 coding sequence is TGTGCCAGCAGCTTAAGTCCTGTGATGGAGAATCAGCCCCAGCATTTT. Variable domain in full (rest from reference TRBV7-2 and TRBJ1-5): GAGVSQSPSNKVTEKGKDVELRCDPISGHTALYWYRQSLGQGLEFLIYFQGNSAPDKSGLPSDRFSAERTGGSVSTLTIQRTQQEDSAVYLCASSLSPVMENQPQHFGDGTRLSIL.

This chain links TRBV6-5 with TRBJ1-1; weak D call: TRBD1 (5 bases). CDR3 length equals 13 residues. V was trimmed by 10 bases and J by 5 bases, leaving 17 bases between them. The germline V gene has CDR1 MNHEY and CDR2 SVGAGI. The CDR3 DNA reads TGTGCCACTGTGGGGCACCTAGGGACTGAAGCTTTCTTT. Protein: CATVGHLGTEAFF.

This chain uses TRBV14 with TRBJ2-5, with TRBD2 identical over 11 bases. After removal of 4 bases from V and 2 bases from J, the junction contained 3 bases not matched to a gene. The CDR3 covers 15 residues. Per germline, CDR1 SGHDN and CDR2 FVKESK. CDR3 region: CASSRRLAGQETQYF. The CDR3 coding sequence is TGTGCCAGCAGCCGCCGACTAGCGGGGCAAGAGACCCAGTACTTC. Filled out from reference TRBV14 and TRBJ2-5, the complete variable domain reads EAGVTQFPSHSVIEKGQTVTLRCDPISGHDNLYWYRRVMGKEIKFLLHFVKESKQDESGMPNNRFLAERTGGTYSTLKVQPAELEDSGVYFCASSRRLAGQETQYFGPGTRLLVL.

This clone has just a few counts. The chain recombines TRBV18 with TRBJ2-7, with D maybe TRBD2 (6 bases). Looked up from germline, CDR1 is KGHSH and CDR2 is LQKENI. V was shortened by 3 bases and J by 4 bases, with 19 bases between the two germline ends. The CDR3 is 16 residues long. The CDR3 DNA sequence: TGTGCCAGCTCACCCTTGGGGACTCCGGGCCGTTACGAGCAGTACTTC. Residues: CASSPLGTPGRYEQYF.